What follows describes a single TCR beta chain. The sample originates from a study of CD8 T cells in Susac syndrome. The TEMRA cells underwent FACS enrichment, while the CD8+ and CD4+ T cells underwent negative isolation. The V and J ends lost 3 bases and 1 base, in that order; junction bases with no gene match: 5. The CDR3 loop spans 16 amino acids. When the RNA was reverse transcribed, random hexamers were used with an input of about 0.5 to 1 ug. TCRdb analysed the immunoSEQ multiplex PCR reads with MiXCR anew, one entry per CDR3 protein. The table has approximately 100,000 distinct CDR3 sequences, approximately 90% seen once.

V is TRBV12-3 or TRBV12-4 and J is TRBJ2-1, with 8 bases identical to TRBD1. The receptor was isolated from a human donor in good health. The sequenced material came from CD8+ T cells from PBMCs. The CDR3 region is CASSLGTGGSYNEQFF. Written as DNA, the CDR3 is TGTGCCAGCAGTTTGGGGACAGGTGGATCCTACAATGAGCAGTTCTTC.